One sample yielded the 25 T cell receptor beta chains listed below, sequenced in a study of blood T cell repertoires in COVID-19 (dated by TCRdb to 2018 to 2020). The receptor library was made with the immunoSEQ multiplex PCR assay. The immuneACCESS repertoire file appears here via TCRdb, limited to in-frame rearrangements. These files lack a portion of the clones; in checked studies, under half of the deficit traces to unresolved V genes, and the cause of the others is not known. This sample has roughly 25,000 clones in its table, and 82% of those were observed once. The top ten clonotypes cover about 9.4% of the sample. Sequences were obtained from peripheral blood. These receptor sequences come from a human donor in a cohort sampled during active COVID-19.

The chain recombines TRBV6-6 with TRBJ2-7; D may be TRBD2 (5 bases). The CDR3 loop spans 12 amino acids. CDR1 is MNHNY and CDR2 is SVGAGI in the germline V gene (reference sequence). Trimming removed 2 bases from V and 6 bases from J, with 8 bases in between. CDR3: CASSYGEGEQYF. Here the CDR3 DNA reads TGTGCCAGCAGTTACGGAGAGGGCGAGCAGTACTTC.

The chain is built from TRBV11-2 and TRBJ2-5, with unresolved D. The ends were cut back, 1 base at V and 0 bases at J, with 9 bases in the middle. From germline, CDR1 is SGHAT and CDR2 FQNNGV. The CDR3 runs to 15 residues. The DNA of the CDR3 is TGTGCCAGCAGCTTAGGTAGCAGCCACCAAGAGACCCAGTACTTC. Translation gives CASSLGSSHQETQYF.

This clone appeared a few times. The gene calls are TRBV28 and TRBJ2-5; the D gene is possibly TRBD2 (7 bases). Germline V gene data show CDR1 as MDHEN and CDR2 as SYDVKM. V lost 4 bases to trimming and J lost 4 bases, with 16 bases between them. The CDR3 has 15 amino acids. The DNA of the CDR3 is TGTGCCAGCAGTTGGACACTAGGGGGGGGAGAGACCCAGTACTTC. Residues: CASSWTLGGGETQYF.

This clone came up a few times. The chain joins TRBV2 to TRBJ1-4, with 7 bases lining up with TRBD1. This CDR3 contains 14 residues. In germline, CDR1 is SNHLY, CDR2 FYNNEI. V trimming: 5 bases; J trimming: 6 bases; junction bases outside the gene matches: 6. The CDR3 spells CASSKDRWDEKLFF. CDR3 sequence (DNA): TGTGCCAGCAGTAAGGACAGGTGGGATGAAAAACTGTTTTTT.

There are a few counts of this clone. The CDR3 is CASSQDQQDRRGGYTF. The CDR3 region has the DNA TGTGCCAGCAGCCAAGATCAACAGGACCGGCGAGGTGGCTACACCTTC. The chain recombines TRBV4-2 with TRBJ1-2; D perhaps matches TRBD1 (5 bases). V dropped 0 bases and J dropped 7 bases, with 18 bases sitting between them. Germline loops: CDR1 LGHNA, CDR2 YNFKEQ. This CDR3 has 16 amino acids.

This clone occurred a few times. The chain carries TRBV18 and TRBJ2-7; 7 nucleotides agree with TRBD2. The V gene's germline CDR1 is KGHSH and CDR2 LQKENI. The length of the CDR3 is 12 residues. Trimming at V came to 4 bases and at J to 5 bases, leaving 2 bases not matched to a gene. The CDR3 DNA reads as TGTGCCAGCTCACTCCGGGAGGACGAGCAGTACTTC. Amino acids: CASSLREDEQYF.

The chain combines TRBV3-1 (or the pseudogene TRBV3-2) with TRBJ1-4, with D perhaps TRBD1 (5 bases). There are 16 residues in the CDR3. From germline, CDR1 is LGHDT and CDR2 YNNKEL (reference sequence). The germline V and J ends were trimmed by 2 bases and 7 bases, with 17 bases remaining between them. Here the CDR3 DNA reads TGTGCCAGCAGCCAATTAACTGGGGGGATGGTTGAAAAACTGTTTTTT. It codes for CASSQLTGGMVEKLFF.

This clone is deemed medium-sized. The chain recombines TRBV11-3 with TRBJ2-1; 16 bases align to TRBD2. After removal of 5 bases from V and 5 bases from J, the junction contained 9 bases not matched to a gene. CDR3 length: 18 residues. From germline, CDR1 is SGHNT and CDR2 YENEEA. The CDR3 DNA is TGTGCCAGCAGCCTAGCCGGGACTAGCGGGGGGGACGACAATGAGCAGTTCTTC. Its translation: CASSLAGTSGGDDNEQFF.

The chain is built from TRBV11-2 and TRBJ2-7, with D perhaps matching TRBD1 (8 bases). CDR1 is SGHAT, CDR2 FQNNGV, per germline. V gave up 5 bases and J gave up 6 bases, with 20 bases separating them. The CDR3 is 15 residues long. CDR3 DNA: TGTGCCAGCAGCCCAGCGGGGACAGGCCTTTTCGAGCAGTACTTC. Translation gives CASSPAGTGLFEQYF.

The chain carries TRBV19 and TRBJ1-5; D possibly corresponds to TRBD1 (5 bases). Germline CDR1 is LNHDA and CDR2 is SQIVND (reference sequence). This CDR3 is 16 amino acids long. V gave up 7 bases and J gave up 6 bases, with 22 bases separating them. The DNA for the CDR3 is TGTGCCAGTACCCCGCGGGACGGGTTATTGGGTCAGCCCCAGCATTTT. Its protein product is CASTPRDGLLGQPQHF. Full variable domain (rest looked up from reference TRBV19 and TRBJ1-5): DGGITQSPKYLFRKEGQNVTLSCEQNLNHDAMYWYRQDPGQGLRLIYYSQIVNDFQKGDIAEGYSVSREKKESFPLTVTSAQKNPTAFYLCASTPRDGLLGQPQHFGDGTRLSIL.

This rearrangement joins TRBV9 to TRBJ2-4; 10 nucleotides agree with TRBD1. The CDR3 is made up of 17 amino acids. V shed 4 bases, J shed 1 base, and the junction held 8 bases outside the gene matches. Germline V CDR1 and CDR2: SGDLS, YYNGEE. CDR3 sequence reads: CASSPRGTGVAKNIQYF. In DNA, the CDR3 is TGTGCCAGCAGCCCTAGAGGGACAGGGGTGGCCAAAAACATTCAGTACTTC.

CDR3 loop: CSVAFGFRVLRDEQFF. The CDR3 DNA reads as TGCAGCGTTGCATTTGGATTCCGGGTCCTAAGAGATGAGCAGTTCTTC. This chain uses TRBV29-1 with TRBJ2-1; D is unclear. Looked up from germline, CDR1 is SQVTM and CDR2 is ANQGSEA. This CDR3 has 16 amino acids. The ends were cut back, 4 bases at V and 8 bases at J, with 24 bases in the middle.

This sequence joins TRBV3-1 (or the pseudogene TRBV3-2) and TRBJ2-5, with 8 bases matching TRBD2. The CDR3 is 15 amino acids. The germline V gene encodes CDR1 LGHDT and CDR2 YNNKEL (reference sequence). Trimming at V came to 5 bases and at J to 2 bases, leaving 7 bases not matched to a gene. This CDR3 is CASSDGGTRQETQYF. CDR3 in DNA: TGTGCCAGCAGCGATGGAGGGACTAGGCAAGAGACCCAGTACTTC.

V and J are TRBV7-2 and TRBJ1-1, with TRBD1 as a possible D gene (5 bases). CDR3 length equals 16 residues. Trimming shortened V by 0 bases and J by 0 bases, and 11 bases separated the two germline ends. Germline V gene data show CDR1 as SGHTA and CDR2 as FQGNSA. The CDR3: CASSLAGQGMNTEAFF. CDR3 DNA sequence: TGTGCCAGCAGCTTAGCAGGGCAGGGCATGAACACTGAAGCTTTCTTT.

The table lists this clone with a count of one. The DNA for the CDR3 is TGTGCCAGCAGCTCTTCGAACTATGGCTACACCTTC. Translation gives CASSSSNYGYTF. The chain uses TRBV5-6 and TRBJ1-2, with D uncertain. The CDR3 contains 12 residues. The germline CDR1 and CDR2 sequences are SGHDT and YYEEEE. The V gene lost 3 bases and the J gene lost 2 bases, with 5 bases spanning the gap.

This chain links TRBV4-1 with TRBJ1-6; 8 nucleotides line up with TRBD1. Germline lookup yields CDR1 MGHRA and CDR2 YSYEKL. V dropped 1 base and J dropped 8; count of bases not matched to a gene: 4. The CDR3 spans 15 residues. The CDR3 DNA is TGCGCCAGCAGCCAAGTGGAGACAGGGGATTCACCCCTCCACTTT. This encodes CASSQVETGDSPLHF.

V is TRBV9 and J is TRBJ1-6; D may be TRBD1 (5 bases). The germline gives CDR1 SGDLS, CDR2 YYNGEE. The V and J ends lost 4 bases and 0 bases respectively, with 11 bases between them. The CDR3 loop spans 16 amino acids. CDR3 amino acids: CASSTSGGSYNSPLHF. CDR3 nucleotide sequence: TGTGCCAGCAGCACTTCGGGGGGCTCCTATAATTCACCCCTCCACTTT.

The chain is built from TRBV5-1 and TRBJ2-7; the D gene is possibly TRBD2 (6 bases). The CDR3 totals 14 residues. Germline CDR1 and CDR2: SGHRS and YFSETQ. Trimming left V 3 bases short and J 0 bases short, with 10 bases between. This CDR3 is CASSSGLGSYEQYF. CDR3 nucleotides: TGCGCCAGCAGCTCGGGACTCGGCTCCTACGAGCAGTACTTC.

The rearrangement uses TRBV6-5 and TRBJ2-5; 7 positions match TRBD2. Germline V CDR1 and CDR2: MNHEY, SVGAGI. The junction had 11 bases not matched to a gene; V was cut back by 8 bases and J by 5 bases. CDR3 length: 14 residues. The CDR3, as DNA: TGTGCCAGCCTAGCGTTTTCAGCGGGGGAGACCCAGTACTTC. It yields the protein CASLAFSAGETQYF.

The chain uses TRBV5-1 and TRBJ2-7, with a weak D call TRBD2 (5 bases). Germline V gene sequence: CDR1 SGHRS, CDR2 YFSETQ. This CDR3 has 15 residues. The germline V and J ends were trimmed by 0 bases and 7 bases, with 17 bases remaining between them. The CDR3 loop is CASSLVGGRGTEQYF. CDR3 in DNA: TGCGCCAGCAGCTTGGTTGGAGGCCGGGGTACGGAGCAGTACTTC. The complete variable domain, with remaining parts taken from reference TRBV5-1 and TRBJ2-7, reads KAGVTQTPRYLIKTRGQQVTLSCSPISGHRSVSWYQQTPGQGLQFLFEYFSETQRNKGNFPGRFSGRQFSNSRSEMNVSTLELGDSALYLCASSLVGGRGTEQYFGPGTRLTVT.

This clone was recorded only once. This rearrangement joins TRBV18 to TRBJ1-1; 9 nucleotides align to TRBD1. The CDR3 has 16 residues. Germline CDR1 reads KGHSH; CDR2 reads LQKENI. J gave up 1 base and V 3 bases, and 6 bases lay outside the gene matches. CDR3: CASSPPGQGPNTEAFF. CDR3 sequence (DNA): TGTGCCAGCTCACCGCCGGGACAGGGCCCGAACACTGAAGCTTTCTTT.

The rearrangement uses TRBV5-3 and TRBJ2-7, with D perhaps matching TRBD1 (5 bases). TRBV5-3 has ORF status, its function being uncertain. The CDR3 is 12 residues long. V was trimmed by 4 bases and J by 5 bases, leaving 10 bases between them. The CDR3 nucleotides read TGTGCCAGAAGCCTTTTACAGGACGAGCAGTACTTC. Its protein product is CARSLLQDEQYF.

This sequence joins TRBV19 and TRBJ2-7; the match to TRBD1 covers 9 bases. V trimming: 3 bases; J trimming: 3 bases; junction bases outside the gene matches: 3. CDR1 LNHDA and CDR2 SQIVND come from the germline V gene (reference sequence). This CDR3 contains 14 residues. The CDR3 DNA follows: TGTGCCAGTAGTATGGGGACAGGGCGCTACGAGCAGTACTTC. Amino acid sequence: CASSMGTGRYEQYF.

As for this clone: An end of the junction does not agree with germline; a read error may underlie this. The chain has TRBV2 and TRBJ2-1; D gene unclear. The CDR3 sequence is 14 residues long. The germline CDR1 and CDR2 sequences are SNHLY and FYNNEI. The CDR3 protein is CASTEVLSYNEQFF. In DNA, the CDR3 is TGTGCCAGCACTGAAGTACTTTCCTACAATGAGCAGTTCTTC.

This chain uses TRBV9 with TRBJ1-3, with a possible D match to TRBD1 (5 bases). CDR1 is SGDLS, CDR2 YYNGEE, per germline. This CDR3 spans 15 amino acids. V was clipped by 1 base and J by 2 bases, with 10 bases between them. The CDR3 nucleotides read TGTGCCAGCAGCGTATCAGGGATCCCTGGAAACACCATATATTTT. Its translation is CASSVSGIPGNTIYF. The variable domain in full, completed from reference TRBV9 and TRBJ1-3, reads DSGVTQTPKHLITATGQRVTLRCSPRSGDLSVYWYQQSLDQGLQFLIQYYNGEERAKGNILERFSAQQFPDLHSELNLSSLELGDSALYFCASSVSGIPGNTIYFGEGSWLTVV.